This TCR beta chain came from a study of siplizumab effects on memory and regulatory T cells. This CDR3 is 15 amino acids long. Losses at the gene ends were 4 bases for V and 6 bases for J; bases not matched to a gene: 2. Germline V gives CDR1 SGHNT, CDR2 YYREEE (reference sequence). General study points: Among sequences traceable to unstimulated CD4+ memory cells, alloreactive ones were significantly reduced by siplizumab. Sequences below about 10^-5 frequency were poorly captured, limiting mapping of alloreactive clones. The study did not confirm that proliferating Tregs from siplizumab cultures were suppressive.

Assaying covered some 10^5 TCR templates per sample. Clones were sequenced by immunoSEQ multiplex PCR, and TCRdb holds only the in-frame ones, with some missing. Of 100,000 or so clones listed, about 93% are singletons. Note on this clone: Its cognate antigen is unknown.

The rearrangement links TRBV5-4 to TRBJ2-2; 14 bases line up with TRBD2. Sequencing was performed on non-Treg CD4+ T cells sorted from blood. This TCR came from a human donor in good health. CDR3 residues: CASSPGLAGAGELFF. The CDR3 region has the DNA TGTGCCAGCAGCCCGGGACTAGCGGGAGCCGGGGAGCTGTTTTTT.